This T cell receptor (beta chain) was sequenced in a study of a mutant IDH1 vaccine in newly diagnosed glioma. Turning to the study itself: Pretreatment consisted of radiotherapy, temozolomide, or both, with most receiving both.

Profiling relied on immunoSEQ multiplex PCR, and the TCRdb table lists in-frame clones only, not all of them. The table has under 80,000 clones, around 85% seen once. About this clone: The same CDR3 arises from other DNA sequences in this sample as well.

The CDR3 contains 14 residues. CDR1 and CDR2 (germline): SGHRS, YFSETQ. V dropped 5 bases and J dropped 3; count of bases not matched to a gene: 8. Time point reported: baseline, week 1 (first vaccination visit). The treatment denotes: pre-vaccination baseline after standard-of-care therapy. Donors' newly diagnosed IDH1-mutant WHO grade 3 or 4 astrocytomas lacked nuclear ATRX. The TCR was taken from a man aged 25 to 40 with glioma. The specimen was PBMCs, collected from a glioma patient treated with radiotherapy, temozolomide or both. This sequence joins TRBV5-1 and TRBJ2-7, with TRBD1 matching over 7 bases. Here the CDR3 reads CASRGQPTVYEQYF. CDR3 DNA sequence: TGCGCCAGCAGGGGACAGCCTACCGTCTACGAGCAGTACTTC.